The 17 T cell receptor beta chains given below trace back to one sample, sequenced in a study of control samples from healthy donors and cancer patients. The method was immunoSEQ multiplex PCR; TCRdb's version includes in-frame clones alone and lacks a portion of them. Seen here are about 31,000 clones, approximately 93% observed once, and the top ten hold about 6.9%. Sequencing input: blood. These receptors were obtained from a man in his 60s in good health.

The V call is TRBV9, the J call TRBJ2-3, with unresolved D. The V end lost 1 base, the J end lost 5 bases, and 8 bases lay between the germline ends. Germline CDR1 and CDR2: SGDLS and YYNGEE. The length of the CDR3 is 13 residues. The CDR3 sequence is CASSVLTGDTQYF. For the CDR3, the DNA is TGTGCCAGCAGCGTACTCACTGGAGATACGCAGTATTTT.

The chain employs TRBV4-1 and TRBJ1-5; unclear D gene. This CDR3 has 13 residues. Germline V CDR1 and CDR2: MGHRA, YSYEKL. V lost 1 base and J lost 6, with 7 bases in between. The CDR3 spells CASSQGFFQPQHF. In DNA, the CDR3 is TGCGCCAGCAGCCAAGGTTTTTTTCAGCCCCAGCATTTT.

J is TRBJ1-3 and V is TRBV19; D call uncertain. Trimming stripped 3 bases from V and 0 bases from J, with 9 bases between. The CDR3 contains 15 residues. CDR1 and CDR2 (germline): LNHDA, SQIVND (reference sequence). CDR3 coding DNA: TGTGCCAGTAGTATTTTACGGACCTCTGGAAACACCATATATTTT. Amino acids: CASSILRTSGNTIYF.

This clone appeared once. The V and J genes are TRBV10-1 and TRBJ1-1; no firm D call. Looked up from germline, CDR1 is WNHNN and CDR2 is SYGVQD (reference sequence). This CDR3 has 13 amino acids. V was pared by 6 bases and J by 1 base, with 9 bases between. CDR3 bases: TGCGCCAGCAGGGTCAGCAAGAACACTGAAGCTTTCTTT. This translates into CASRVSKNTEAFF.

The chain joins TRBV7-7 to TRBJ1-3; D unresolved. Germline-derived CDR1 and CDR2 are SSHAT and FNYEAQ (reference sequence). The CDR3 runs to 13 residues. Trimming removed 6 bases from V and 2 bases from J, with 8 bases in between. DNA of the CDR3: TGTGCCAGCAGTTCTGGACCTGGAAACACCATATATTTT. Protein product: CASSSGPGNTIYF.

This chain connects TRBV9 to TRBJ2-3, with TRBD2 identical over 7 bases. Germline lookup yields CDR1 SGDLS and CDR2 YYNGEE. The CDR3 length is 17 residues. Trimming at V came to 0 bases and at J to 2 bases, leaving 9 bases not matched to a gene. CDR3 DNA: TGTGCCAGCAGCGTAGGAGGGAGCGGGGCGCTCACAGATACGCAGTATTTT. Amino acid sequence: CASSVGGSGALTDTQYF. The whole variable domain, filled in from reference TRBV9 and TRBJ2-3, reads DSGVTQTPKHLITATGQRVTLRCSPRSGDLSVYWYQQSLDQGLQFLIQYYNGEERAKGNILERFSAQQFPDLHSELNLSSLELGDSALYFCASSVGGSGALTDTQYFGPGTRLTVL.

This CDR3 is CASSHAASNTEAFF. The CDR3 coding sequence is TGTGCCAGCAGCCACGCCGCTTCGAACACTGAAGCTTTCTTT. The rearrangement links TRBV4-2 to TRBJ1-1; D not resolved. Germline CDR1 and CDR2: LGHNA and YNFKEQ. The CDR3 runs to 14 residues. Trimming took 3 bases from V and 1 from J, leaving 9 bases between them.

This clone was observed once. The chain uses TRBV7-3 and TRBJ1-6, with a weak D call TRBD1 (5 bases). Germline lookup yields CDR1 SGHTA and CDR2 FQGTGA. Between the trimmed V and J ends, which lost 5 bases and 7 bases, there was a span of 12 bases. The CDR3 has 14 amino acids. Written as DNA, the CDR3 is TGTGCCAGCAGCGAGTTGGGGGAGAATTCACCCCTCCACTTT. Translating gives CASSELGENSPLHF.

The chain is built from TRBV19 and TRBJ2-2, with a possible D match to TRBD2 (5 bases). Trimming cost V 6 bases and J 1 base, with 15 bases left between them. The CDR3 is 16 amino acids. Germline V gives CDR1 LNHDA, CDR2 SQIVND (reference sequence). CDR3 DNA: TGTGCCAGTAGGAATCGGAGGACGGTGAACACCGGGGAGCTGTTTTTT. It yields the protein CASRNRRTVNTGELFF.

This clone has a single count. DNA for the CDR3: TGCGCCAGCAGCCAAGAGATAATCCAGCCCCAGCATTTT. This translates into CASSQEIIQPQHF. The rearrangement uses TRBV4-1 and TRBJ1-5, with D unclear. Looked up from germline, CDR1 is MGHRA and CDR2 is YSYEKL. Trimming pared 0 bases from V and 7 bases from J, leaving 7 bases between. The CDR3 extends over 13 amino acids.

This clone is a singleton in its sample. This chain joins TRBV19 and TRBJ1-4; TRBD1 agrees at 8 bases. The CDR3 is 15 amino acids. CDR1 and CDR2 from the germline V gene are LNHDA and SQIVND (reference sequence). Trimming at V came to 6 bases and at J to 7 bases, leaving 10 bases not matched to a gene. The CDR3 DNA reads TGTGCCAGTAGGCTACAGGGGGGTGCCCGTGAAAAACTGTTTTTT. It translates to CASRLQGGAREKLFF. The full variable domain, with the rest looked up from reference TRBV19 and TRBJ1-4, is DGGITQSPKYLFRKEGQNVTLSCEQNLNHDAMYWYRQDPGQGLRLIYYSQIVNDFQKGDIAEGYSVSREKKESFPLTVTSAQKNPTAFYLCASRLQGGAREKLFFGSGTQLSVL.

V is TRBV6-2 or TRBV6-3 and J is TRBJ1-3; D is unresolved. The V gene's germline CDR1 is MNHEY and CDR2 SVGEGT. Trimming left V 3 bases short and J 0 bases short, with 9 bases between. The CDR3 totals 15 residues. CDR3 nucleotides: TGTGCCAGCAGTTATTCTCTGAGCTCTGGAAACACCATATATTTT. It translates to CASSYSLSSGNTIYF.

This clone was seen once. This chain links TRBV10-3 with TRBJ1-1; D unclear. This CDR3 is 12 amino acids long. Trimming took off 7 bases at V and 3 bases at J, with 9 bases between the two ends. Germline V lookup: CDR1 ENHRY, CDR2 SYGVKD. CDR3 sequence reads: CAIKEGYTEAFF. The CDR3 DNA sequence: TGTGCCATCAAGGAGGGATACACTGAAGCTTTCTTT.

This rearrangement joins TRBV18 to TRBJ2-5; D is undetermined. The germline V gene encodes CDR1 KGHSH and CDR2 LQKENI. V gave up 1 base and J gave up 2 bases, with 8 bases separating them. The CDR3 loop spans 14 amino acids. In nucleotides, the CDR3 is TGTGCCAGCTCACCACTGGGATTACAAGAGACCCAGTACTTC. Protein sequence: CASSPLGLQETQYF.

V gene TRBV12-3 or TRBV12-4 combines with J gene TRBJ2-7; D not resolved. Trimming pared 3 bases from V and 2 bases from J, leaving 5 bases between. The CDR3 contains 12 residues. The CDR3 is CASSFLPYEQYF. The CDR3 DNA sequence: TGTGCCAGCAGTTTTCTGCCCTACGAGCAGTACTTC.

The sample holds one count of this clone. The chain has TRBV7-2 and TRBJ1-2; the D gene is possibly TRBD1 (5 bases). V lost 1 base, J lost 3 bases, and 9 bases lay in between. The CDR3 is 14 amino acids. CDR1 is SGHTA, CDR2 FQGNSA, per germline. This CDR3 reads CASSLVRGDYGYTF. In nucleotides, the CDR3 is TGTGCCAGCAGCTTAGTAAGAGGGGACTATGGCTACACCTTC.

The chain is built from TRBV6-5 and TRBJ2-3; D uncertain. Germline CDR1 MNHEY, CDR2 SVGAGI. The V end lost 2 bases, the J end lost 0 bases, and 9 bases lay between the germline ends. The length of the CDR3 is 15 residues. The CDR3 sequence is CASSYAKTSTDTQYF. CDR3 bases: TGTGCCAGCAGTTACGCGAAAACTAGCACAGATACGCAGTATTTT.